This TCR beta chain was observed in a study of T-cell memory formation after mild COVID-19. CDR3 length equals 12 residues. V lost 6 bases and J lost 8, with 13 bases in between. General observations from the study: Shrinking CD4+ clones were chiefly CM and EM; CD8+ ones were chiefly EMRA.

Concerning this clonotype itself: Its antigen is not identified.

TCRdb re-derived calls from the 5' RACE reads in MiXCR, one entry per CDR3 protein. The repertoire includes around 340,000 distinct CDR3 sequences, approximately 15% of them detected once, and about 20% sits in the top ten. The gene calls are TRBV12-3 or TRBV12-4 and TRBJ1-1, with a possible D match to TRBD1 (6 bases). The clonotype originates from a man aged 18 to 30 who had mild COVID-19 (a few samples of this study predate the infection). Cell type and time point are not known. Specimen: PBMCs or a T cell subset sorted from them (not recorded which). CDR3 in amino acids: CASSRGQPEAFF. CDR3 coding DNA: TGTGCCAGCAGCCGCGGACAGCCCGAAGCTTTCTTT.